This TCR beta chain was captured in a study of blood T cell repertoires in COVID-19. Study overall: From T cells, B-cell-depleted T cells, or PBMCs came the material, which was cDNA or gDNA.

Original handling: Estimates of nucleated cell counts were drawn from the amplification of reference gene primers. Only in-frame clones appear in the TCRdb table, and some are missing; sequencing was by immunoSEQ multiplex PCR. For V, J and clone size, that table is used; D and trimming come from the DNA. Among roughly 100,000 clones, approximately 89% were seen once, and the ten largest hold about a sixth. The V and J ends lost 1 base and 7 bases, in that order; junction bases with no gene match: 4. Germline V CDR1 and CDR2: LGHDT, YNNKEL (reference sequence). The CDR3 runs 13 residues. This sequence originates from a woman of 80 years or more in a cohort sampled during active COVID-19. The V and J genes are TRBV3-1 (or the pseudogene TRBV3-2) and TRBJ2-7; 7 positions match TRBD1. The sample consisted of peripheral blood. The CDR3 is CASSQVPGGEQYF. As DNA, the CDR3 is TGTGCCAGCAGCCAAGTCCCAGGGGGTGAGCAGTACTTC.